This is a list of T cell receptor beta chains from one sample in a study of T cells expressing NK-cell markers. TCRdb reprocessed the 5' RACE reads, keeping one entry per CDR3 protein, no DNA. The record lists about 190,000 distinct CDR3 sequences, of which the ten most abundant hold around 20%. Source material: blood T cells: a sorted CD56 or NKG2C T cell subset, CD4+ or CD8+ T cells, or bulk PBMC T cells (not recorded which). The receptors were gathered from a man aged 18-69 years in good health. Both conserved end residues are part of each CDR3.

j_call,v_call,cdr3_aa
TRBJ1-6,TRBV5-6,CASSLSGTALSPLHF
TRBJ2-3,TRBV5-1,CASSLGGTGWSDTQYF
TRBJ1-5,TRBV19,CASSIPSAGGAPQHF
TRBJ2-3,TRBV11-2,CASSLELAGGPIDTQYF
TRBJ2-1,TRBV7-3,CASSPSLTSGGALEQFF
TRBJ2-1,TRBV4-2,CASSQGRGGYSYNEQFF
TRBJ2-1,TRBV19,CASSMFLSSYNEQFF
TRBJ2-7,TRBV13,CASSLSGSNYEQYF
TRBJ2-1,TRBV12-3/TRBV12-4,CASRQGNEQFF
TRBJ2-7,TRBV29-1,CSVEDRDRGEYEQYF
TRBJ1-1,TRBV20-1,CSAWDRGLNTEAFF
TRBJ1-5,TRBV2,CASSDYRDRETPQPQHF
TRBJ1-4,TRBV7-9,CASSSPRAFSEKLFF
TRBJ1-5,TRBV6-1,CASSQDSSISPQHF
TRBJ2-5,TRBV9,CASNEGSSGRAQYF
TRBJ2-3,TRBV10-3,CAGTREVAGGGGHPQYF
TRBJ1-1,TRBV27,CASSPNQGEVEAFF
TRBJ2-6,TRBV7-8,CASSFSREGSGANVLTF
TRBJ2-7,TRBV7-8,CASSWGPRADEQYF
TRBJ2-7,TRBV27,CASSTGPPPTYEQYF
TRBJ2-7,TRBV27,CASSDPFSSYEQYF
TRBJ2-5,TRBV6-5,CASSYAFARETQYF
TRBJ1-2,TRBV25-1,CASSEWGSGPYGYTF
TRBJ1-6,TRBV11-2,CASTPLDGAYNSPLHF
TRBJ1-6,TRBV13,CASSLVWNSPLHF
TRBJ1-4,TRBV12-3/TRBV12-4,CASSPPGQGVFSEKLFF
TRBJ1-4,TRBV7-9,CASSLDQGADEKLFF
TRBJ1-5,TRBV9,CASSVGRDINQPQHF
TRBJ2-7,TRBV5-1,CASSLGSGLAYEQYF
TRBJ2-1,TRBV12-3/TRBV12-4,CASSFGQSYNEQFF
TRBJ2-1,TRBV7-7,CASSHGLAGFNEQFF
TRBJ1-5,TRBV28,CASSFAGNQPQHF
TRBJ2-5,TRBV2,CAREEAGDEETQYF
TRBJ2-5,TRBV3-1,CASSQDRLQETQYF
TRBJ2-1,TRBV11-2,CASSFTTGNDHEQFF
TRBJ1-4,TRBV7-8,CASSKTGTGNEKLFF
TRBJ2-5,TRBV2,CASSPLAGPPQSQTQYF
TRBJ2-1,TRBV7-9,CASRGSGADNEQFF
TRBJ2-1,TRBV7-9,CASSDGTSGGFYNEQFF
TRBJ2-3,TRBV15,CATSRGDRTPSTDTQYF
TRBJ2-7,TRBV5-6,CASSLEVSSNEQYF
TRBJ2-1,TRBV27,CASSLQGYVYNEQFF
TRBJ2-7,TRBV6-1,CASTQEGSSYEQYF
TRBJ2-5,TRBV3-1,CASSHEGGPQETQYF
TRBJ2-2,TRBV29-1,CSVVTGTGDVGELFF
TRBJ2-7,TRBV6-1,CASSEPHRDRSYEQYF
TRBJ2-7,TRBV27,CASRPTWLGEQYF
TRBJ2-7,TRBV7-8,CASRPPGGYEQYF
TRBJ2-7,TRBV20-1,CSARVRVRADEQYF
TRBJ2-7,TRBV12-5,CASGLPGGAYEQYF
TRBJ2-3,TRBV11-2,CASSFGGRHQDTQYF
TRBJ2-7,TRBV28,CASSPAGPSVEEQYF
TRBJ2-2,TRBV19,CASTPIVGTGELFF
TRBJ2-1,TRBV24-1,CATSQRVDEQFF
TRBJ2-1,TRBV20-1,CSAFERVFSYNEQFF